The 9 T cell receptor beta chains presented below share a single source sample, sequenced in a study of post-analysis software for immune sequencing data. For these receptors, no antigen is known. Points from the study as a whole: Higher frequency in patients than in controls was seen for about five TRBV segments, with TRBV5-6, TRBV5-1 and TRBV20-1 among them.

Unique molecular identifiers tagged the TCR beta cDNA libraries. Using its own MiXCR run on the PCR reads, TCRdb lists one record per CDR3 protein. The table includes 740,000 or so distinct CDR3 sequences, around 53% detected once. Sequencing input: blood. The source of these receptors is a girl aged 5-17 years with multiple sclerosis.

This chain connects TRBV5-1 to TRBJ2-7; D call uncertain. Germline V gene sequence: CDR1 SGHRS, CDR2 YFSETQ. The V end was cut by 4 bases, the J end by 2 bases, with 19 bases between. CDR3 length: 16 residues. The CDR3 sequence: CASSLPGKLSPYEQYF. The CDR3, as DNA: TGCGCCAGCAGCCTCCCGGGTAAACTTAGCCCCTACGAGCAGTACTTC.

With respect to this clonotype: One end of the junction varies from germline; a read error may be responsible. V usage is TRBV5-1 and J usage is TRBJ2-1, with D possibly being TRBD2 (5 bases). From germline, CDR1 is SGHRS and CDR2 YFSETQ. The CDR3 has 15 amino acids. The CDR3: CASSLSGNSYNEQFF. The CDR3 region has the DNA TGTGCCAGCAGCTTATCCGGGAACTCCTACAATGAGCAGTTCTTC.

The chain employs TRBV24-1 and TRBJ2-1; 8 bases align to TRBD2. The junction had 7 bases not matched to a gene; V was cut back by 6 bases and J by 7 bases. The CDR3 spans 14 residues. Germline V gene lookup returns CDR1 KGHDR and CDR2 SFDVKD. The CDR3 region is CATSPTGGRNEQFF. The DNA of the CDR3 is TGTGCCACCAGTCCGACGGGAGGGCGGAATGAGCAGTTCTTC.

The V and J genes are TRBV20-1 and TRBJ2-7; 8 bases map to TRBD2. This CDR3 has 16 residues. Per germline, CDR1 DFQATT and CDR2 SNEGSKA (reference sequence). V lost 0 bases, J lost 0 bases, and 7 bases stayed unmatched. This chain's CDR3 is CSARDYTGGLSYEQYF. The DNA for the CDR3 is TGCAGTGCTAGAGATTACACGGGAGGGCTCTCCTACGAGCAGTACTTC.

The chain uses TRBV5-5 and TRBJ2-3, with 7 nucleotides matching TRBD2. The germline CDR1 and CDR2 sequences are SGHKS and YYEKEE (reference sequence). Trimming removed 0 bases from V and 6 bases from J; junction bases left unmatched: 7. The CDR3 spans 15 residues. Written as DNA, the CDR3 is TGTGCCAGCAGCTTGGTTCGGGGGGATGCGGATACGCAGTATTTT. It translates to CASSLVRGDADTQYF.

This clonotype came up a few times. The CDR3: CSVNTEAFF. CDR3 DNA: TGCAGCGTTAACACTGAAGCTTTCTTT. This chain joins TRBV29-1 and TRBJ1-1; no firm D call. This CDR3 region has 9 residues. Germline CDR1 and CDR2: SQVTM and ANQGSEA. The ends were cut back, 5 bases at V and 2 bases at J, with 0 bases in the middle.

The chain carries TRBV4-1 and TRBJ1-4; D not resolved. Germline lookup yields CDR1 MGHRA and CDR2 YSYEKL. CDR3 length equals 14 residues. Trimming cost V 0 bases and J 14 bases, with 16 bases left between them. CDR3 residues: CASSQDGKGLGLFF. The CDR3, as DNA: TGCGCCAGCAGCCAAGATGGGAAAGGCTTAGGGCTGTTTTTT.

The table lists this clonotype with a count of one. The chain is built from TRBV11-2 and TRBJ2-1; D is possibly TRBD2 (5 bases). This CDR3 spans 14 amino acids. Trimming stripped 5 bases from V and 6 bases from J, with 14 bases between. Looked up from germline, CDR1 is SGHAT and CDR2 is FQNNGV. The CDR3 region is CASSPLRAGNEQFF. The DNA for the CDR3 is TGTGCCAGCAGCCCTCTTCGCGCGGGCAATGAGCAGTTCTTC.

The chain carries TRBV5-1 and TRBJ2-1; tentative D call: TRBD1 (6 bases). The V gene's germline CDR1 is SGHRS and CDR2 YFSETQ. The CDR3 loop spans 14 amino acids. Trimming cost V 2 bases and J 6 bases, with 12 bases left between them. CDR3 amino acids: CASSFDRLGNEQFF. The CDR3 DNA sequence: TGCGCCAGCAGCTTCGACAGGCTAGGCAATGAGCAGTTCTTC.